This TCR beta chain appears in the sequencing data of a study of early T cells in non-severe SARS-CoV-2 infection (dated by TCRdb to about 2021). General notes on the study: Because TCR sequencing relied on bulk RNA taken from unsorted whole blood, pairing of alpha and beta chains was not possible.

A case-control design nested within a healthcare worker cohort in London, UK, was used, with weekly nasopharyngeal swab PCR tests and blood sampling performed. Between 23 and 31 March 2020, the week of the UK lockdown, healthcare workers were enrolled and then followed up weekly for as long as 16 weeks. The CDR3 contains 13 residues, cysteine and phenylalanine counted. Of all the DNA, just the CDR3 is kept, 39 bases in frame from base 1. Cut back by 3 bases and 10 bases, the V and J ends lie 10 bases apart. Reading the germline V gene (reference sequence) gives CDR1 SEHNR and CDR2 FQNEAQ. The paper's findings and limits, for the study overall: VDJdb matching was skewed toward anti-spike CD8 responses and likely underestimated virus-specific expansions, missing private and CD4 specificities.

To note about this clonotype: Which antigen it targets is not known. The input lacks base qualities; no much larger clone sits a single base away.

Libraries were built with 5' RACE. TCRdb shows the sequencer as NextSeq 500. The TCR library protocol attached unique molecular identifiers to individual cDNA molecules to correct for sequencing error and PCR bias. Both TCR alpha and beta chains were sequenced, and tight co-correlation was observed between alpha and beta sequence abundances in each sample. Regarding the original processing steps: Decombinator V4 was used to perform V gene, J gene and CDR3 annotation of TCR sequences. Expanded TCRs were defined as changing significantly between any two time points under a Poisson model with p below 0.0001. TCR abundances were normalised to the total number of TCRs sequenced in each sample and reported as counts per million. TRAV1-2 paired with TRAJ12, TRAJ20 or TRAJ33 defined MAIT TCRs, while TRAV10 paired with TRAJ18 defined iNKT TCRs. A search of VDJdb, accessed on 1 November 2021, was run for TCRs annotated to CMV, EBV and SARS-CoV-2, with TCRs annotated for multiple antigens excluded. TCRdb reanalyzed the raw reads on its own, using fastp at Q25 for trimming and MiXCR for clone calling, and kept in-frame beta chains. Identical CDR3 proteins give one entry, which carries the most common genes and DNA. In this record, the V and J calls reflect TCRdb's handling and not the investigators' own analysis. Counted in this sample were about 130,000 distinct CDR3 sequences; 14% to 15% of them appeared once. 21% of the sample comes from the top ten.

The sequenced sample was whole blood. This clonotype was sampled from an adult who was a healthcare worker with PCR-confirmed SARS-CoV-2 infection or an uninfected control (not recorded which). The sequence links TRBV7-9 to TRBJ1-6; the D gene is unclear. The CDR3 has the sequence CASSLKVGSPLHF. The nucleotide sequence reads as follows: TGTGCCAGCAGCTTGAAGGTTGGCTCACCCCTCCACTTT.